These T cell receptor beta chains were read from a single sample in a study of OX40 agonist ivuxolimab in advanced cancers. This table comes from immunoSEQ multiplex PCR, and its TCRdb copy is limited to in-frame clones, with some not included. Seen here are roughly 57,000 clones, approximately 80% observed once, and the top ten hold 2.4%. The specimen was CD4+ or CD8+ T cells sorted from blood, collected in a trial of the OX40 agonist ivuxolimab. These TCRs come from an adult with an advanced solid tumor such as melanoma, head and neck, liver or kidney cancer. CDR3s include the opening cysteine and the closing phenylalanine or tryptophan. The D gene is left open where the match is weak. Expanded clones get a size class; other rows say once, few or many, or leave the size out.

d_call clone_size j_call v_call cdr3_aa cdr3_nt
TRBD1 once TRBJ2-7 TRBV10-3 CAISESIGTGSYEQYF TGTGCCATCAGTGAGTCGATCGGGACAGGGTCCTACGAGCAGTACTTC
. . TRBJ1-4 TRBV4-1 CASSRVGANLGEKLFF TGCGCCAGCAGCCGGGTCGGGGCGAACTTAGGTGAAAAACTGTTTTTT
TRBD2 . TRBJ2-1 TRBV29-1 CSARGTSGGLGSYNEQFF TGCAGCGCACGGGGGACTAGCGGGGGGCTTGGATCCTACAATGAGCAGTTCTTC
TRBD2 . TRBJ2-7 TRBV7-6 CASSLSPGRDEQYF TGTGCCAGCAGCTTAAGTCCGGGGAGGGACGAGCAGTACTTC
TRBD2 . TRBJ2-4 TRBV2 CASSEATTGRLAGGENIQYF TGTGCCAGCAGTGAAGCTACGACGGGTAGACTAGCGGGGGGCGAAAACATTCAGTACTTC
TRBD1 once TRBJ1-1 TRBV19 CASTPGQVNTEAFF TGTGCCAGCACGCCGGGACAGGTCAACACTGAAGCTTTCTTT
TRBD2 . TRBJ2-5 TRBV6-5 CASSDAGGPETQYF TGTGCCAGCAGTGACGCGGGGGGACCGGAGACCCAGTACTTC
. . TRBJ2-6 TRBV29-1 CSVGESGANVLTF TGCAGCGTTGGGGAGTCTGGGGCCAACGTCCTGACTTTC
TRBD1 once TRBJ1-2 TRBV7-6 CASSNDRVASNYGYTF TGTGCCAGCAGCAACGACAGGGTGGCATCTAACTATGGCTACACCTTC
. . TRBJ1-5 TRBV27 CASSFTGTRGQPQHF TGTGCCAGCAGTTTTACCGGGACACGGGGACAGCCCCAGCATTTT
TRBD2 . TRBJ2-1 TRBV2 CASSGTSGHYNEQFF TGTGCCAGCAGTGGGACTAGCGGGCACTACAATGAGCAGTTCTTC
TRBD2 once TRBJ2-3 TRBV2 CASSVLAGGLTDTQYF TGTGCCAGCAGTGTTCTAGCGGGGGGTTTAACAGATACGCAGTATTTT
. . TRBJ1-5 TRBV7-2 CASSLESNQPQHF TGTGCCAGCAGCTTAGAGTCCAATCAGCCCCAGCATTTT
. . TRBJ1-4 TRBV4-3 CASSQDPSGGLVKKLFF TGCGCCAGCAGCCAAGATCCAAGCGGCGGGCTGGTGAAAAAACTGTTTTTT
. few TRBJ1-5 TRBV28 CASSLSLTGNQPQHF TGTGCCAGCAGTTTAAGTTTGACAGGCAATCAGCCCCAGCATTTT
. . TRBJ1-1 TRBV4-2 CASSLQGRGDTEAFF TGTGCCAGCAGCCTACAGGGTAGAGGGGACACTGAAGCTTTCTTT
. . TRBJ2-7 TRBV20-1 CSSGPSYEQYF TGCAGCTCCGGGCCGTCCTACGAGCAGTACTTC
TRBD2 once TRBJ2-5 TRBV6-6 CASWLAGGRGQETQYF TGTGCCAGCTGGCTAGCGGGGGGGAGGGGTCAGGAGACCCAGTACTTC
TRBD1 . TRBJ1-3 TRBV13 CASSSIRTGDSGNTIYF TGTGCCAGCAGCTCCATTAGGACAGGGGACTCTGGAAACACCATATATTTT
. . TRBJ1-2 TRBV29-1 CSVDAQEHYGYTF TGCAGCGTTGATGCCCAGGAACACTATGGCTACACCTTC
. . TRBJ2-5 TRBV7-7 CASSPTHGEQETQYF TGTGCTAGCAGCCCAACCCATGGGGAGCAAGAGACCCAGTACTTC
. . TRBJ1-6 TRBV6-5 CASSVTGTSPLHF TGTGCCAGCAGTGTTACAGGAACTTCACCCCTCCACTTT
. . TRBJ1-2 TRBV19 CASSIEAGVTGYTF TGTGCCAGTAGTATAGAGGCAGGGGTAACTGGCTACACCTTC
TRBD2 . TRBJ2-3 TRBV29-1 CSAASGGARTSDTQYF TGCAGCGCCGCTAGCGGGGGGGCCAGGACATCAGATACGCAGTATTTT
. . TRBJ2-6 TRBV6-5 CASSSGSSGANVLTF TGTGCCAGCAGTTCTGGGAGCTCTGGGGCCAACGTCCTGACTTTC
. once TRBJ1-1 TRBV27 CASSLSGRQLAFF TGTGCCAGCAGTTTAAGTGGCCGTCAGCTAGCTTTCTTT
TRBD2 . TRBJ2-5 TRBV5-4 CASPEAGGPGETQYF TGTGCCAGCCCGGAAGCGGGGGGGCCGGGAGAGACCCAGTACTTC
TRBD1 . TRBJ1-2 TRBV5-6 CASSKTGGDYGYTF TGTGCCAGCAGCAAGACAGGGGGAGACTATGGCTACACCTTC
TRBD2 . TRBJ2-2 TRBV5-4 CASNTQQGLAVTGELFF TGTGCCAGCAACACACAACAGGGACTAGCGGTAACCGGGGAGCTGTTTTTT
TRBD1 . TRBJ1-5 TRBV28 CASSTRTGGGRGGNQPQHF TGTGCCAGCAGTACTAGGACAGGGGGCGGGAGGGGAGGCAATCAGCCCCAGCATTTT
. once TRBJ2-7 TRBV5-1 CASSLDHTVLEQYF TGCGCCAGCAGCTTGGACCACACTGTCCTCGAGCAGTACTTC
. . TRBJ1-2 TRBV6-5 CASRPVNYGYTF TGTGCCAGCAGGCCAGTAAACTATGGCTACACCTTC
TRBD1 . TRBJ2-7 TRBV7-6 CASSLAGQGFAEQYF TGTGCCAGCAGCTTAGCCGGACAGGGGTTCGCCGAGCAGTACTTC
. . TRBJ1-2 TRBV6-5 CASSMRVGYTF TGTGCCAGCAGTATGCGGGTTGGCTACACCTTC
TRBD1 . TRBJ1-3 TRBV4-2 CASSQNGLTGGGNTIYF TGTGCCAGCAGCCAAAACGGGCTAACAGGGGGTGGAAACACCATATATTTT
TRBD1 many TRBJ1-2 TRBV18 CASSPSAGTGGGYTF TGTGCCAGCTCACCTTCTGCCGGGACAGGGGGTGGCTACACCTTC
TRBD2 . TRBJ2-3 TRBV5-1 CANTTASGGDTSTDTQYF TGCGCCAACACGACGGCTAGCGGGGGAGATACTAGCACAGATACGCAGTATTTT
. . TRBJ2-7 TRBV18 CASSPRAAGPYEQYF TGTGCCAGCTCACCTCGGGCCGCCGGGCCCTACGAGCAGTACTTC
. . TRBJ2-6 TRBV27 CASREGAGANVLTF TGTGCCAGCAGGGAGGGGGCCGGGGCCAACGTCCTGACTTTC
. . TRBJ1-6 TRBV7-3 CASSLGSYNSPLHF TGTGCCAGCAGCTTAGGGTCCTATAATTCACCCCTCCACTTT
TRBD1 once TRBJ1-1 TRBV18 CASTLGQGETEAFF TGTGCCAGCACCCTCGGACAGGGAGAAACTGAAGCTTTCTTT
. . TRBJ2-7 TRBV18 CASSPDKAVVKGEQYF TGTGCCAGCTCACCTGACAAGGCCGTCGTGAAAGGCGAGCAGTACTTC
TRBD1 . TRBJ1-3 TRBV29-1 CSVEVPFSRTGGNTIYF TGCAGCGTTGAAGTTCCCTTCTCCCGGACAGGGGGAAACACCATATATTTT